This is a list of T cell receptor beta chains from one sample in a study of control samples from healthy donors and cancer patients. TCRdb's copy holds only in-frame clones and misses some; the assay was immunoSEQ multiplex PCR. This table has under 200,000 clones, just over 85% appearing once. The sequenced sample was blood. These receptors were taken from a woman aged 25-40 years in good health. CDR3s include the opening cysteine and the closing phenylalanine or tryptophan. D genes are given only for firm matches. Clone size is shown for a subset of rows, as once, few, many or a class of expanded clone.

V	size	D	J	CDR3	DNA
TRBV6-4	.	TRBD2	TRBJ2-3	CASSDRAGGPSDTQYF	TGTGCCAGCAGTGACCGAGCGGGGGGGCCTTCAGATACGCAGTATTTT
TRBV3-1/TRBV3-2	once	TRBD2	TRBJ2-1	CASSHLIAGNNEQFF	TGTGCCAGCAGCCATCTGATAGCGGGGAACAATGAGCAGTTCTTC
TRBV18	.	.	TRBJ1-1	CASSPMRARNTEAFF	TGTGCCAGCTCACCAATGCGGGCGAGGAACACTGAAGCTTTCTTT
TRBV5-8	once	TRBD1	TRBJ1-5	CASSLGQGAQGNQPQHF	TGTGCCAGCAGCCTAGGACAGGGGGCCCAAGGCAATCAGCCCCAGCATTTT
TRBV19	once	TRBD1	TRBJ1-1	CASRGQARNTEAFF	TGTGCCAGTAGGGGACAGGCCAGGAACACTGAAGCTTTCTTT
TRBV9	.	TRBD1	TRBJ1-2	CASSVATGDRPLSNYGYTF	TGTGCCAGCAGCGTAGCTACGGGGGACAGGCCCCTTTCTAACTATGGCTACACCTTC
TRBV5-6	.	TRBD1	TRBJ2-7	CASSRQGNGYEQYF	TGTGCCAGCAGCCGACAGGGTAACGGCTACGAGCAGTACTTC
TRBV3-1/TRBV3-2	.	.	TRBJ1-1	CASSHGNPEAFF	TGTGCCAGCAGCCACGGGAACCCCGAGGCTTTCTTT
TRBV5-5	.	.	TRBJ1-5	CASSAAGGQPQHF	TGTGCCAGCAGCGCCGCGGGTGGGCAGCCCCAGCATTTT
TRBV13	.	.	TRBJ1-5	CASSLGLRTLSNQPQHF	TGTGCCAGCAGCTTAGGCCTAAGGACCCTTAGCAATCAGCCCCAGCATTTT
TRBV19	.	TRBD1	TRBJ1-5	CASSTGTEYQPQHF	TGTGCCAGTAGTACCGGGACAGAGTATCAGCCCCAGCATTTT
TRBV7-9	.	TRBD1	TRBJ2-7	CASSPRTGGPHEQYF	TGTGCCAGCAGCCCCCGGACAGGGGGCCCCCACGAGCAGTACTTC
TRBV4-1	.	TRBD1	TRBJ1-3	CASSQPRDRDGNTIYF	TGCGCCAGCAGCCAACCCCGGGACAGGGATGGAAACACCATATATTTT
TRBV7-9	.	.	TRBJ1-2	CASSWETGLYGYTF	TGTGCCAGCAGTTGGGAGACAGGCCTCTATGGCTACACCTTC
TRBV6-5	.	.	TRBJ1-3	CASSYSTEIGNTIYF	TGTGCCAGCAGTTACTCGACAGAGATTGGAAACACCATATATTTT
TRBV4-1	.	TRBD1	TRBJ1-2	CASSPWAGGRVYGYTF	TGCGCCAGCAGCCCCTGGGCAGGGGGGAGGGTCTATGGCTACACCTTC
TRBV27	.	TRBD1	TRBJ1-3	CASSLVGQGNTIYF	TGTGCCAGCAGTTTAGTGGGACAGGGAAACACCATATATTTT
TRBV3-1/TRBV3-2	.	.	TRBJ2-3	CASSRGRGPGATDTQYF	TGTGCCAGCAGCCGGGGACGGGGGCCGGGGGCCACAGATACGCAGTATTTT
TRBV14	.	TRBD1	TRBJ1-2	CASSRGMGQRRWYGYTF	TGTGCCAGTAGCCGGGGAATGGGACAGCGAAGGTGGTATGGCTACACCTTC
TRBV24-1	.	.	TRBJ1-2	CATSSGKVGGYTF	TGTGCCACCAGTTCAGGGAAGGTCGGTGGCTACACCTTC
TRBV18	.	TRBD1	TRBJ2-6	CASSLAPGTAGANVLTF	TGTGCCAGCTCATTAGCACCGGGGACAGCTGGGGCCAACGTCCTGACTTTC
TRBV3-1/TRBV3-2	.	TRBD1	TRBJ1-1	CASSLTGGTEAFF	TGTGCCAGCAGCCTAACAGGGGGCACTGAAGCTTTCTTT
TRBV27	.	TRBD1	TRBJ1-2	CASRGQGGFYGYTF	TGTGCCAGCAGGGGACAGGGAGGGTTCTATGGCTACACCTTC
TRBV6-6	.	.	TRBJ1-2	CASSYMDGDGGYTF	TGTGCCAGCAGTTACATGGACGGAGACGGGGGCTACACCTTC
TRBV5-5	.	.	TRBJ1-5	CASSLGAGGNQPQHF	TGTGCCAGCAGCTTGGGAGCAGGGGGCAATCAGCCCCAGCATTTT
TRBV27	.	.	TRBJ1-5	CASSLFSQPQHF	TGTGCCAGCAGTTTATTCAGTCAGCCCCAGCATTTT
TRBV7-9	.	.	TRBJ2-3	CASSLLGGRDMDTQYF	TGTGCCAGCAGCTTATTGGGCGGCAGGGATATGGATACGCAGTATTTT
TRBV4-1	.	.	TRBJ1-1	CASSQRARDTEAFF	TGCGCCAGCAGCCAGAGGGCGCGGGACACTGAAGCTTTCTTT
TRBV9	.	.	TRBJ1-2	CASSVGGGRYGYTF	TGTGCCAGCAGCGTAGGTGGGGGGCGGTATGGCTACACCTTC
TRBV2	.	.	TRBJ2-5	CASSVRTEETQYF	TGTGCCAGCAGTGTGAGGACTGAGGAGACCCAGTACTTC
TRBV24-1	.	.	TRBJ2-3	CATSDLRGDTQYF	TGTGCCACCAGTGACCTCCGGGGCGATACGCAGTATTTT
TRBV5-1	.	TRBD2	TRBJ2-3	CASSPGLAASTDTQYF	TGCGCCAGCAGCCCCGGGCTAGCGGCCAGCACAGATACGCAGTATTTT
TRBV2	.	TRBD1	TRBJ2-3	CATQQDRVTDTQYF	TGTGCCACCCAGCAGGACAGGGTGACAGATACGCAGTATTTT
TRBV15	.	.	TRBJ2-5	CATSRDSSDNQETQYF	TGTGCCACCAGCAGAGATAGTTCGGACAACCAAGAGACCCAGTACTTC
TRBV10-3	.	TRBD1	TRBJ1-6	CAISEKNRGYNSPLHF	TGTGCCATCAGTGAAAAAAACAGGGGCTATAATTCACCCCTCCACTTT
TRBV19	.	TRBD1	TRBJ2-7	CASSRGQGDYEQYF	TGTGCCAGTAGCCGGGGACAGGGAGACTACGAGCAGTACTTC
TRBV12-3/TRBV12-4	.	.	TRBJ2-7	CASSLGPDYEQYF	TGTGCCAGCAGTTTAGGGCCCGACTACGAGCAGTACTTC
TRBV18	.	.	TRBJ2-1	CASSTLPSLTSGRNRDEQFF	TGTGCCAGCTCAACCCTGCCCTCCCTGACATCGGGCCGAAATAGGGATGAGCAGTTCTTC
TRBV5-1	.	.	TRBJ1-1	CASSLEGQGRTEAFF	TGCGCCAGCAGCTTGGAGGGGCAGGGGCGAACTGAAGCTTTCTTT
TRBV7-9	.	TRBD2	TRBJ2-7	CASSRTSGNDEQYF	TGTGCCAGCAGCCGGACTAGCGGGAACGACGAGCAGTACTTC
TRBV6-5	.	.	TRBJ1-1	CASSQTVTEAFF	TGTGCCAGCAGCCAAACCGTCACTGAAGCTTTCTTT
TRBV5-1	.	.	TRBJ1-2	CASSMLGLLSTGDYGYTF	TGCGCCAGCAGCATGCTTGGTCTTTTGTCCACAGGAGACTATGGCTACACCTTC
TRBV5-6	.	TRBD1	TRBJ1-4	CASSPTGTGVEKLFF	TGTGCCAGCAGTCCAACCGGGACAGGGGTAGAAAAACTGTTTTTT
TRBV5-4	.	.	TRBJ1-3	CASSLRPVDTIYF	TGTGCCAGCAGCTTACGACCCGTGGACACCATATATTTT
TRBV27	.	.	TRBJ1-6	CASSLSSRHNSPLHF	TGTGCCAGCAGTTTATCTAGCAGACATAATTCACCCCTCCACTTT
TRBV11-2	.	.	TRBJ1-2	CASTDSPAYGYTF	TGTGCCAGCACGGACAGCCCTGCCTATGGCTACACCTTC
TRBV5-1	.	.	TRBJ2-5	CASSLDTLPQETQYF	TGCGCCAGCAGCTTGGACACTCTCCCCCAAGAGACCCAGTACTTC
TRBV4-2	few	.	TRBJ2-7	CASSQVAHSSAYEQYF	TGTGCCAGCAGCCAAGTTGCCCACTCCTCCGCCTACGAGCAGTACTTC
TRBV10-1	.	.	TRBJ2-2	CASKSSTGELFF	TGCGCCAGCAAAAGTAGCACCGGGGAGCTGTTTTTT
TRBV7-9	once	.	TRBJ1-2	CASSPSGGPGYTF	TGTGCCAGCAGCCCGTCCGGGGGGCCTGGCTACACCTTC
TRBV19	once	.	TRBJ2-1	CASSIGEGREQFF	TGTGCCAGTAGTATAGGTGAGGGGCGCGAGCAGTTCTTC
TRBV11-3	once	.	TRBJ2-1	CASSLGAVNYNEQFF	TGTGCCAGCAGCTTAGGAGCGGTAAACTACAATGAGCAGTTCTTC